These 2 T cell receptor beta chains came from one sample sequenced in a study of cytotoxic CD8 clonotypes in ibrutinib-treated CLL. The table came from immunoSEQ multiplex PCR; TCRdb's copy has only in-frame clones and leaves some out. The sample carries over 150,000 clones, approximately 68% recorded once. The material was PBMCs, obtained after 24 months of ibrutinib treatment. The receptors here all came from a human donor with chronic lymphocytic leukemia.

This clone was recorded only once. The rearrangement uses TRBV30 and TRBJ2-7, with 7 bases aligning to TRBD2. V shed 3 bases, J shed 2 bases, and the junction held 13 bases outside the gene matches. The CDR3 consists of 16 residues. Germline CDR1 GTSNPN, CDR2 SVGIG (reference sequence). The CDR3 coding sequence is TGTGCCTGGAGGAGAATGGAGGCGGGAGCTACCTACGAGCAGTACTTC. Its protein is CAWRRMEAGATYEQYF.

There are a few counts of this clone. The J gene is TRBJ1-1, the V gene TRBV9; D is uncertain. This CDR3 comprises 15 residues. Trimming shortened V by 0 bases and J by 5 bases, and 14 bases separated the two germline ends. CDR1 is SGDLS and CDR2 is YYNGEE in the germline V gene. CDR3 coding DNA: TGTGCCAGCAGCGTAGGTTATTCATCCCCAACTGAAGCTTTCTTT. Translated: CASSVGYSSPTEAFF.